This TCR beta chain was identified in a study of shared clonotypes between healthy human individuals. Trimming left V 5 bases short and J 6 bases short, with 11 bases between. In germline, CDR1 is SEHNR, CDR2 FQNEAQ (reference sequence). The CDR3 sequence is 12 residues long. TCRdb keeps only in-frame clones here, not all; method: immunoSEQ multiplex PCR. The sample records about 1,900,000 clones, about 95% being singletons. Naive CD8 cells were CD45RO-negative, positively selected for CCR7, excluding terminally differentiated effector memory CD45RA+ cells. The rearrangement joins TRBV7-9 to TRBJ2-7; unclear D gene. The source of this sequence is a man younger than 30 in good health. Sequenced sample: naive CD8+ T cells sorted from blood. The CDR3 here is CASSPHNGEQYF. In nucleotides, the CDR3 is TGTGCCAGCAGCCCCCACAACGGCGAGCAGTACTTC.